Below, 2 T cell receptor beta chains from the same sample are listed, as sequenced in a study of T cell repertoires in cytomegalovirus infection. One entry per CDR3 protein results from TCRdb running MiXCR on the reads. The sample consists of nearly 700,000 distinct CDR3 sequences, about 33% of them appearing once. For these TCRs, the target antigens are not known. The sample in question was cultured PBMCs, obtained from culture after CMV antigen stimulation. The source of these receptors is a human donor in good health (CMV status not recorded). Some clones in this sample may be carry-over from other donors' samples.

CDR3 residues: CASSIQGRDGYTF. Written as DNA, the CDR3 is TGTGCCAGTAGTATTCAGGGGCGGGATGGCTACACCTTC. V is TRBV19 and J is TRBJ1-2; a weak D match, TRBD1 (6 bases). Looked up from germline, CDR1 is LNHDA and CDR2 is SQIVND (reference sequence). The CDR3 loop spans 13 amino acids. Trimming left V 3 bases short and J 6 bases short, with 11 bases between.

The V gene is TRBV5-4, the J gene TRBJ2-1, with a possible D match to TRBD2 (5 bases). Looked up from germline, CDR1 is SGHNT and CDR2 is YYREEE (reference sequence). V lost 2 bases to trimming and J lost 8 bases, with 11 bases between them. The CDR3 loop spans 13 amino acids. The CDR3 DNA reads as TGTGCCAGCAGCTTCCGTGACGGGGATGAGCAGTTCTTC. Residues: CASSFRDGDEQFF.